This T cell receptor (beta chain) was recovered during a study of blood T cell repertoires in COVID-19. About the research overall: From the United States, Italy and Spain came samples of acute and convalescent COVID-19.

During active infection, Seattle patients enrolled and were then monitored through disease. Sequencing was performed with immunoSEQ multiplex PCR; in TCRdb, only in-frame clones are kept and a portion is missing. The sample lists 300,000 to 450,000 clones, about 87% seen once, with 2.3% in the top ten. The germline gives CDR1 MNHEY, CDR2 SVGAGI. The length of the CDR3 is 14 residues. Between the trimmed V and J ends, which lost 7 bases and 3 bases, there was a span of 14 bases. The rearrangement joins TRBV6-5 to TRBJ2-3, with a weak D call TRBD1 (5 bases). Material: peripheral blood. The clonotype originates from a woman aged 55-70 years with COVID-19, enrolled during active disease. The CDR3: CASNPGWWTDTQYF. The CDR3 nucleotides read TGTGCCAGCAACCCAGGGTGGTGGACAGATACGCAGTATTTT.